This T cell receptor beta chain comes out of a study of blood T cell repertoires in COVID-19. Background on the study: Sample material is recorded as cDNA or gDNA derived from T cells, B-cell-depleted T cells, or PBMCs.

TCRdb's table, derived via immunoSEQ multiplex PCR, lists solely in-frame clones and lacks some. This table holds some 280,000 clones, roughly 90% found once. With 10 bases removed from V and 0 bases from J, the gap between germline ends came to 13 bases. The germline V gene encodes CDR1 MDHEN and CDR2 SYDVKM. The length of the CDR3 is 13 residues. The receptor's source is a woman aged 55-75 years with acute or convalescent COVID-19. Sequences were obtained from peripheral blood. This chain joins TRBV28 and TRBJ2-7, with a possible D match to TRBD2 (6 bases). As DNA, the CDR3 is TGTGCCATTGGAGGGCCCTACTCCTACGAGCAGTACTTC. It codes for CAIGGPYSYEQYF.